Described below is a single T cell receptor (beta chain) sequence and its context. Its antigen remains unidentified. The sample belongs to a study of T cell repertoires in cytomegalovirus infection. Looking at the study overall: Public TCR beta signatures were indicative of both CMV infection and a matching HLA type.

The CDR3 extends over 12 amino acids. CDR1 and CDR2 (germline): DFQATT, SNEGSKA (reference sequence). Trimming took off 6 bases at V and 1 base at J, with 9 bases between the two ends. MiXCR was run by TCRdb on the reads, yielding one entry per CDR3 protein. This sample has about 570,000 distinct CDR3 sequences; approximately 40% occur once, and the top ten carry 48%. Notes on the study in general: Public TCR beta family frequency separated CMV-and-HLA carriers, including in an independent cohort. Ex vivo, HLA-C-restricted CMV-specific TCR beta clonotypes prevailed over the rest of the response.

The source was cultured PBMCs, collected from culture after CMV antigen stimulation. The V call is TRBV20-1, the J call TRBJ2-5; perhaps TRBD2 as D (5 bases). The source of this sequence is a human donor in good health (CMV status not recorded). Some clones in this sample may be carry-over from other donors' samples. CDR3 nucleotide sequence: TGCAGTGCGCTCCTAGCCCAAGAGACCCAGTACTTC. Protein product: CSALLAQETQYF.